This T cell receptor beta chain is drawn from a study of T cells after yellow fever vaccination. Study summary: The authors prepared low-cell-number fractions using SMART-Seq v4 Ultra Low Input.

Overall study findings and caveats: Though it reached lower strength, the secondary response hit its peak faster, day 5 versus 15.

TCRdb passed the 5' RACE reads through MiXCR, listing each CDR3 protein once. Among around 70,000 distinct CDR3 sequences, around 6.5% were seen once, and the ten largest hold around 32%. The V end lost 0 bases, the J end lost 0 bases, and 12 bases lay between the germline ends. In germline, CDR1 is LGHNA, CDR2 YSLEER. There are 17 residues in the CDR3. Worth noting for this clonotype: Antigen: not known.

This TCR was recovered from a man between 18 and 35 years old who received the YFV17D yellow fever vaccine. The specimen comprised CD8+ T cells sorted from PBMCs, sampled roughly 5 days after the first yellow fever vaccination. This chain links TRBV4-3 with TRBJ2-1; possibly TRBD1 or TRBD2 for D (6 bases each). In nucleotides, the CDR3 is TGCGCCAGCAGCCAAGAGGGGGGCAGGAGCTCCTACAATGAGCAGTTCTTC. Its protein product is CASSQEGGRSSYNEQFF.